Given below is one T cell receptor beta chain in context. Its antigen has not been determined. No base-level quality is on record; no much larger clone is a single base apart. In Seattle, one collaborating source enrolled patients while the infection was active and tracked those patients longitudinally over the course of disease. Each collaborating institution followed its own protocols to collect whole blood in K2EDTA tubes. Collaborator samples were shipped for TCRbeta analysis as frozen whole blood, isolated PBMCs, or DNA extracted from either sample type. TCRbeta CDR3 regions were amplified from genomic DNA using the immunoSEQ Assay, a bias-controlled multiplex PCR. Concerning the study's data processing: The number of nucleated cells in each sample was estimated by amplification of reference gene primers within the assay. To quantify the absolute abundance of each unique TCRbeta CDR3 rearrangement, sequence reads were collapsed and filtered. For each sample, productive Simpson clonality was calculated as the square root of Simpson's diversity index over productive rearrangements. TCRdb carries this immuneACCESS record with in-frame sequences only. Its versions omit some clonotypes, under half of them owing to an unresolved V gene in the studies checked, with the rest unexplained. That table furnishes V, J and clone size, whereas the DNA furnished D and trimming. This sample lists more than 300,000 clones; just under 90% were detected once. 1.5% to 2% of the sample rests with the top ten.

The data originate from a study of blood T cell repertoires in COVID-19 (dated by TCRdb to about 2020). Concerning the study at large: Collaborator samples came from the United States, Italy and Spain and covered acute and convalescent phases of COVID-19. The material from the prospective study consisted of cDNA or gDNA derived from T cells, B-cell-depleted T cells, or PBMCs. Subjects who had been exposed to COVID-19, were actively infected with it, or had recovered from it provided the deeply sampled blood TCRbeta repertoires that made up the dataset. A freely available public database, intended as a resource for researchers studying the immune response to SARS-CoV-2, is where the repertoires were released. The samples were drawn from two sources: the first 160 participants of the ongoing ImmuneRACE study, and fewer than 1,500 subjects contributed by 6 global collaborators. Sample metadata almost always included a de-identified subject ID, COVID-19 status, age in years and sex. Where HLA class I and class II types were available, the types were taken from metadata supplied by the sample provider, not from assay-based typing. Study-level results and caveats: How much clinical and demographic metadata was included differed by source and by participant, and the metadata was provided uncurated.

There are 15 amino acids in the CDR3, from cysteine to phenylalanine inclusive. The only DNA kept is the CDR3, 45 bases in frame from the first base. According to the germline V gene, CDR1 reads SGDLS and CDR2 reads YYNGEE. Trimming takes 3 bases off V and 6 bases off J; junction bases not matched to a gene: 4. The rearrangement combines TRBV9 with TRBJ1-5; 12 junctional bases match TRBD1. Specimen: peripheral blood. This TCR was recovered from a woman aged 25 to 39 with COVID-19, enrolled during active disease. Here is the DNA: TGTGCCAGCAGCGCAGGGACAGGGGGCTCTCAGCCCCAGCATTTT. Its translation is CASSAGTGGSQPQHF.